This passage covers 6 T cell receptor beta chains from one sample sequenced in a study of identical twins. TCRdb redid the calling of the 5' RACE reads with MiXCR, one entry per CDR3 protein. There are roughly 700,000 distinct CDR3 sequences in the sample; around 8.6% occur only once, and approximately 0.89% lies in the top ten. The sample was also linked to a second study, of yellow fever vaccine responses in identical twins.

Input material: PBMCs. These TCRs come from a woman younger than 30 in good health.

This clonotype showed up just a few times. The rearrangement uses TRBV20-1 and TRBJ2-7, with TRBD1 matching over 7 bases. Trimming removed 0 bases from V and 6 bases from J; junction bases left unmatched: 11. CDR3 size: 15 residues. Germline CDR1 and CDR2: DFQATT and SNEGSKA (reference sequence). As DNA, the CDR3 is TGCAGTGCTAGAGATAGGTTCAGGGGGATGGGCGAGCAGTACTTC. Protein product: CSARDRFRGMGEQYF.

The genes are TRBV7-9 and TRBJ2-5; possibly TRBD2 for D (7 bases). This CDR3 has 13 amino acids. Germline assignment: CDR1 SEHNR and CDR2 FQNEAQ (reference sequence). The germline V and J ends were trimmed by 4 bases and 7 bases, with 13 bases remaining between them. CDR3 DNA sequence: TGTGCCAGCAGCTCAGGGGACTACCCGACCCAGTACTTC. This codes for CASSSGDYPTQYF.

DNA for the CDR3: TGCAGTGCTAGTCGGAGCGGGAGCGACACCGGGGAGCTGTTTTTT. Encoded protein: CSASRSGSDTGELFF. This sequence joins TRBV20-1 and TRBJ2-2, with 8 positions matching TRBD2. J gave up 3 bases and V 3 bases, and 6 bases lay outside the gene matches. The CDR3 is 15 residues long. Germline V gene lookup returns CDR1 DFQATT and CDR2 SNEGSKA (reference sequence).

This clonotype showed up just a few times. This chain links TRBV7-2 with TRBJ2-5; TRBD2 is a possible D gene (6 bases). The V gene's germline CDR1 is SGHTA and CDR2 FQGNSA. The V gene lost 3 bases and the J gene lost 3 bases, with 20 bases spanning the gap. CDR3 length: 17 amino acids. For the CDR3, the DNA is TGTGCCAGCAGCTTTTACCCGGGACTCCCTTCCGAAGAGACCCAGTACTTC. Translated: CASSFYPGLPSEETQYF.

This clonotype was recorded many times. The DNA of the CDR3 is TGTGCCAGCAGTTTTACGGGTATCCCTGAAGCTTTCTTT. The encoded protein is CASSFTGIPEAFF. V and J are TRBV12-3 or TRBV12-4 and TRBJ1-1, with D uncertain. Trimming took 3 bases from V and 6 from J, leaving 11 bases between them. The CDR3 covers 13 residues.

The rearrangement joins TRBV7-2 to TRBJ2-7, with 9 nucleotides matching TRBD2. Per germline, CDR1 SGHTA and CDR2 FQGNSA. The CDR3 is made up of 17 amino acids. Losses at the gene ends were 5 bases for V and 2 bases for J; bases not matched to a gene: 13. CDR3 in amino acids: CASSPDGGGRAPYEQYF. The CDR3 region has the DNA TGTGCCAGCAGCCCAGACGGGGGCGGGAGGGCCCCCTACGAGCAGTACTTC. Based on the CDR3 plus reference TRBV7-2 and TRBJ2-7, the full variable domain is GAGVSQSPSNKVTEKGKDVELRCDPISGHTALYWYRQSLGQGLEFLIYFQGNSAPDKSGLPSDRFSAERTGGSVSTLTIQRTQQEDSAVYLCASSPDGGGRAPYEQYFGPGTRLTVT.